The next 21 T cell receptor beta chains were all read from a single sample in a study of blood T cell repertoires in COVID-19. Assay used: immunoSEQ multiplex PCR; TCRdb lists only in-frame clones, some missing. This table has 500,000 to 600,000 clones, roughly nine tenths appearing once. The material sequenced was peripheral blood. These receptors were collected from a woman aged 45 to 65 with COVID-19, enrolled during active disease.

This chain connects TRBV3-1 (or the pseudogene TRBV3-2) to TRBJ1-4; D gene uncertain. Germline V gene data show CDR1 as LGHDT and CDR2 as YNNKEL (reference sequence). This CDR3 region has 16 residues. Trimming shortened V by 1 base and J by 4 bases, and 13 bases separated the two germline ends. The CDR3 region has the DNA TGTGCCAGCAGCCAAGTTTACACAGACCTTAATGAAAAACTGTTTTTT. Translation gives CASSQVYTDLNEKLFF.

This chain connects TRBV7-9 to TRBJ2-7; 16 bases agree with TRBD2. CDR3 size: 16 residues. The germline V gene encodes CDR1 SEHNR and CDR2 FQNEAQ (reference sequence). The junction had 7 bases not matched to a gene; V was cut back by 5 bases and J by 6 bases. The CDR3 nucleotides are TGTGCCAGCAGCCGTGGGACTAGCGGGGGGGCAGCCGAGCAGTACTTC. Translation: CASSRGTSGGAAEQYF.

J is TRBJ1-3 and V is TRBV30, with D perhaps matching TRBD1 (6 bases). This CDR3 contains 14 residues. Trimming removed 0 bases from V and 6 bases from J, with 12 bases in between. Germline V gene data show CDR1 as GTSNPN and CDR2 as SVGIG (reference sequence). The CDR3 region is CAWSVSGAENTIYF. CDR3 sequence (DNA): TGTGCCTGGAGTGTATCAGGGGCCGAAAACACCATATATTTT.

A single count supports this clone. The chain joins TRBV5-1 to TRBJ2-7; D is perhaps TRBD2 (6 bases). Trimming left V 2 bases short and J 5 bases short, with 17 bases between. Looked up from germline, CDR1 is SGHRS and CDR2 is YFSETQ. CDR3 size: 15 residues. In nucleotides, the CDR3 is TGCGCCAGCAGCTTTGCGGGGAGCCCCTTTGACGAGCAGTACTTC. This gives the protein CASSFAGSPFDEQYF.

This clone occurred a few times. The chain recombines TRBV10-3 with TRBJ1-6; D is unclear. Germline V CDR1 and CDR2: ENHRY, SYGVKD. The CDR3 extends over 15 amino acids. Trimming took 4 bases from V and 1 from J, leaving 8 bases between them. CDR3 protein: CAISAGGSYNSPLHF. CDR3 sequence (DNA): TGTGCCATCAGTGCTGGAGGATCCTATAATTCACCCCTCCACTTT.

The J gene is TRBJ1-1, the V gene TRBV19, with 7 positions matching TRBD1. CDR3 size: 16 residues. Trimming at V came to 6 bases and at J to 1 base, leaving 11 bases not matched to a gene. Germline CDR1 LNHDA, CDR2 SQIVND (reference sequence). Here the CDR3 DNA reads TGTGCCAGTAGCTCCCCGACAGGGTTGCCGAACACTGAAGCTTTCTTT. It translates to CASSSPTGLPNTEAFF. Variable domain in full (rest from reference TRBV19 and TRBJ1-1): DGGITQSPKYLFRKEGQNVTLSCEQNLNHDAMYWYRQDPGQGLRLIYYSQIVNDFQKGDIAEGYSVSREKKESFPLTVTSAQKNPTAFYLCASSSPTGLPNTEAFFGQGTRLTVV.

Only one count was recorded for this clone. This chain uses TRBV2 with TRBJ1-1; TRBD1 might be the D (5 bases). The germline gives CDR1 SNHLY, CDR2 FYNNEI. This CDR3 is built from 13 residues. V was pared by 5 bases and J by 5 bases, with 12 bases between. In nucleotides, the CDR3 is TGTGCCAGCAGTTGGGGGGTTGATACTGAAGCTTTCTTT. It is translated as CASSWGVDTEAFF. Complete variable domain (other parts from reference TRBV2 and TRBJ1-1): EPEVTQTPSHQVTQMGQEVILRCVPISNHLYFYWYRQILGQKVEFLVSFYNNEISEKSEIFDDQFSVERPDGSNFTLKIRSTKLEDSAMYFCASSWGVDTEAFFGQGTRLTVV.

The chain has TRBV4-1 and TRBJ1-2; weak D call: TRBD1 (5 bases). V shed 4 bases and J shed 8 bases, with 11 bases lying between them. Germline V gene lookup returns CDR1 MGHRA and CDR2 YSYEKL. The CDR3 has 12 amino acids. The CDR3 DNA reads as TGCGCCAGCAGCCCCGGGACTTGGGGCTACACCTTC. This encodes CASSPGTWGYTF.

About this clone: It is likely a read error, because the conserved phenylalanine at the end of the CDR3 is missing. The DNA is omitted, as the CDR3 cannot be located on it reliably, and the CDR3 follows TCRdb's listing. This chain links TRBV7-8 with TRBJ2-3; whether TRBD2, the table's D call, matches the DNA was not checked. The length of the CDR3 is 13 amino acids, counting both ends. Per germline, CDR1 SGHVS and CDR2 FQNEAQ. CDR3: CASSLAYLAGVFI.

The V call is TRBV27, the J call TRBJ2-1, with 10 bases lining up with TRBD2. This CDR3 is 16 amino acids long. Germline V gene data show CDR1 as MNHEY and CDR2 as SMNVEV (reference sequence). The V gene end was trimmed by 1 base and the J gene end by 5 bases; junction bases not matched to a gene: 5. Here the CDR3 reads CASSLLWLAGDNEQFF. Written as DNA, the CDR3 is TGTGCCAGCAGTTTATTGTGGCTAGCGGGGGACAATGAGCAGTTCTTC.

The CDR3, as DNA: TGTGCCTGTACGAGGGACCGGGACAGGGGACGGCCAACTAATGAAAAACTGTTTTTT. Translation: CACTRDRDRGRPTNEKLFF. The chain recombines TRBV30 with TRBJ1-4; 10 nucleotides match TRBD1. Germline V gene sequence: CDR1 GTSNPN, CDR2 SVGIG (reference sequence). CDR3 size: 19 residues. V shed 6 bases and J 0 bases; nucleotides not matched to a gene: 16.

This chain connects TRBV5-1 to TRBJ1-6; the D is unclear. V shed 0 bases and J shed 7 bases, with 5 bases lying between them. Germline CDR1 SGHRS, CDR2 YFSETQ. There are 13 residues in the CDR3. The CDR3 sequence is CASSLDRNSPLHF. The CDR3 DNA reads TGCGCCAGCAGCTTGGACAGAAATTCACCCCTCCACTTT.

This clone showed up just once. The chain is built from TRBV4-1 and TRBJ2-2, with 8 bases lining up with TRBD2. This CDR3 contains 16 residues. The germline V gene encodes CDR1 MGHRA and CDR2 YSYEKL. The V segment lost 1 base and the J segment 7 bases; nucleotides outside the gene matches: 8. The CDR3 DNA sequence: TGCGCCAGCAGCCAAGCCCCGGGGGGGCTCGGCGGGGAGCTGTTTTTT. Its protein is CASSQAPGGLGGELFF.

The V call is TRBV19, the J call TRBJ1-1, with D maybe TRBD1 (5 bases). Germline assignment: CDR1 LNHDA and CDR2 SQIVND (reference sequence). Trimming pared 11 bases from V and 3 bases from J, leaving 13 bases between. The CDR3 spans 12 residues. Written as DNA, the CDR3 is TGTGCCGCACGGGCAGGGTACACTGAAGCTTTCTTT. It codes for CAARAGYTEAFF.

This chain uses TRBV19 with TRBJ1-2, with 11 bases aligning to TRBD1. This CDR3 is 14 amino acids long. Germline V gene lookup returns CDR1 LNHDA and CDR2 SQIVND (reference sequence). Losses at the gene ends were 7 bases for V and 8 bases for J; bases not matched to a gene: 9. This chain's CDR3 is CASTVGQGAFGYTF. In nucleotides, the CDR3 is TGTGCCAGTACGGTCGGACAGGGGGCGTTCGGCTACACCTTC.

The V and J genes are TRBV7-9 and TRBJ2-7, with TRBD2 matching 7 bases. The V and J ends lost 2 bases and 2 bases, in that order; junction bases with no gene match: 3. This CDR3 has 14 amino acids. Germline lookup yields CDR1 SEHNR and CDR2 FQNEAQ (reference sequence). The CDR3 DNA follows: TGTGCCAGCAGCTTAAGCGGGAACCCCTACGAGCAGTACTTC. This sequence encodes CASSLSGNPYEQYF.

In this sample, this clone turned up once. The rearrangement links TRBV12-5 to TRBJ2-2, with TRBD1 matching over 8 bases. Trimming took 6 bases from V and 7 from J; bases not matched to a gene: 7. Germline values: CDR1 LGHNT, CDR2 FRNRAP. The CDR3 runs 14 residues. The CDR3 DNA sequence: TGTGCTAGTGGAGCGGACAGGGAGGTCGGGGAGCTGTTTTTT. Encoded protein: CASGADREVGELFF.

The chain recombines TRBV9 with TRBJ1-2, with 10 bases that match TRBD1. The germline V gene has CDR1 SGDLS and CDR2 YYNGEE. Trimming at V came to 0 bases and at J to 4 bases, leaving 3 bases not matched to a gene. The CDR3 consists of 15 residues. DNA for the CDR3: TGTGCCAGCAGCGTAGTAGGGACAGGGGCCTATGGCTACACCTTC. Translation: CASSVVGTGAYGYTF.

The rearrangement joins TRBV6-6 to TRBJ2-3; perhaps TRBD2 as D (5 bases). The germline V and J ends were trimmed by 2 bases and 4 bases, with 10 bases remaining between them. This CDR3 is 14 amino acids long. CDR1 MNHNY and CDR2 SVGAGI come from the germline V gene (reference sequence). Here the CDR3 DNA reads TGTGCCAGCAGTTACACTAGTTTGGCAGATACGCAGTATTTT. As protein: CASSYTSLADTQYF.

The genes are TRBV28 and TRBJ1-5; D call uncertain. Germline V gene sequence: CDR1 MDHEN, CDR2 SYDVKM. CDR3 length equals 16 residues. Trimming took off 9 bases at V and 6 bases at J, with 24 bases between the two ends. The CDR3 spells CASFPVGDIATQPQHF. Written as DNA, the CDR3 is TGTGCCAGTTTCCCGGTCGGGGATATAGCAACTCAGCCCCAGCATTTT.

The table lists this clone with a count of one. The chain joins TRBV4-1 to TRBJ1-3; D uncertain. The CDR3 extends over 16 amino acids. Per the germline V gene, CDR1 is MGHRA and CDR2 is YSYEKL. Trimming pared 3 bases from V and 1 base from J, leaving 13 bases between. This chain's CDR3 is CASSQPSVDSGNTIYF. In DNA form, the CDR3 reads TGCGCCAGCAGCCAGCCCTCGGTTGATTCTGGAAACACCATATATTTT.